This is a list of T cell receptor beta chains from one sample in a study of blood T cell repertoires in COVID-19. Sequencing was performed with immunoSEQ multiplex PCR; in TCRdb, only in-frame clones are kept and a portion is missing. In the table there are about 82,000 clones, around 81% of which are singletons. Sequences were obtained from peripheral blood. The receptor set was obtained from a man at least 80 years old with active or convalescent COVID-19. CDR3s include the opening cysteine and the closing phenylalanine or tryptophan. A D gene is named only where the DNA matches it firmly. Clone size is stated in some rows and not others, as once, few, many or a class when expanded.

CDR3 length	V gene	D gene	clone size	J gene	CDR3 protein	CDR3 DNA
14	TRBV2	NA	NA	TRBJ2-5	CASSSSRGWETQYF	TGTGCCAGCAGTTCTTCCAGGGGTTGGGAGACCCAGTACTTC
13	TRBV30	TRBD1	NA	TRBJ1-1	CAFEGAGGTEAFF	TGTGCCTTTGAGGGGGCAGGGGGCACTGAAGCTTTCTTT
12	TRBV2	NA	NA	TRBJ1-5	CASSESGQPQHF	TGTGCCAGCAGTGAATCGGGTCAGCCCCAGCATTTT
14	TRBV5-1	TRBD1	NA	TRBJ2-1	CASSAGTGSGEQFF	TGCGCCAGCAGCGCCGGGACAGGAAGTGGTGAGCAGTTCTTC
13	TRBV29-1	NA	NA	TRBJ1-5	CSVEEGEGQPQHF	TGCAGCGTTGAGGAGGGGGAGGGTCAGCCCCAGCATTTT
18	TRBV4-1	NA	NA	TRBJ1-1	CASSQDETRIKVNTEAFF	TGCGCCAGCAGCCAAGATGAGACTCGGATTAAAGTGAACACTGAAGCTTTCTTT
13	TRBV11-3	TRBD1	NA	TRBJ2-5	CASSPGTEETQYF	TGTGCCAGCAGCCCCGGGACAGAAGAGACCCAGTACTTC
15	TRBV7-3	TRBD1	NA	TRBJ1-6	CASSFGTVQNSPLHF	TGTGCCAGCAGTTTTGGGACAGTCCAAAATTCACCCCTCCACTTT
16	TRBV11-3	NA	few	TRBJ2-5	CASSLDGRPSRETQYF	TGTGCCAGCAGCTTAGATGGCAGACCTTCTAGAGAGACCCAGTACTTC
15	TRBV7-9	TRBD1	NA	TRBJ1-6	CASSLSDRGNSPLHF	TGTGCCAGCAGCTTATCTGACAGGGGAAATTCACCCCTCCACTTT